This T cell receptor (beta chain) appears in the sequencing data of a study of blood T cell repertoires in COVID-19. Assay: immunoSEQ multiplex PCR; the TCRdb copy retains only in-frame clones and omits some. The sample shows about 160,000 clones, 80% to 95% of them seen only once. V lost 6 bases to trimming and J lost 4 bases; unmatched junction nucleotides: 4. The CDR3 sequence is 14 residues long. CDR1 is MDHEN and CDR2 is SYDVKM in the germline V gene. Sequencing was performed on peripheral blood. The J gene is TRBJ2-1, the V gene TRBV28; 9 bases line up with TRBD2. This clonotype was sampled from a woman between 50 and 59 years old with acute or convalescent COVID-19. The CDR3 DNA reads TGTGCCAGCAGCGGGACTAGCCCTTACAATGAGCAGTTCTTC. It encodes CASSGTSPYNEQFF.